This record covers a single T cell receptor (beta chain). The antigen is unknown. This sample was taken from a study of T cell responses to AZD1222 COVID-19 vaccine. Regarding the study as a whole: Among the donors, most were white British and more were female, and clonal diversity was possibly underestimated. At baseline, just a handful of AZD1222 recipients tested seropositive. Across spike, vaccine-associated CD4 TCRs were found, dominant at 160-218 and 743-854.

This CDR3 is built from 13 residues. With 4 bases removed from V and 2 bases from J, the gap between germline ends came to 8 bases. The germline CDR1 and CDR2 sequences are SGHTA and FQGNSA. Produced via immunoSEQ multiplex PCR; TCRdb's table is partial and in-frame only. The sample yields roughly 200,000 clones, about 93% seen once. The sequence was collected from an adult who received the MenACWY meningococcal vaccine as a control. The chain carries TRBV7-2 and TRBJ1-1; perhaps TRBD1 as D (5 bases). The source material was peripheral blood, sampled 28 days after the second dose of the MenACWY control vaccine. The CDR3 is CASSSQGNTEAFF. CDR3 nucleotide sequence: TGTGCCAGCAGCTCGCAGGGCAACACTGAAGCTTTCTTT.